One sample yielded the 32 T cell receptor beta chains listed below, sequenced in a study of cytomegalovirus exposure and HLA in healthy donors. PCR involved 60 Vbeta and 13 Jbeta primers. The table came from immunoSEQ multiplex PCR; TCRdb's copy has only in-frame clones and leaves some out. Of about 78,000 clones listed, more than 65% are singletons. Sequenced sample: PBMCs. All receptors derive from a woman in her thirties or forties in good health and CMV-seropositive.

This chain connects TRBV27 to TRBJ1-6; possible D gene TRBD1, 5 bases. This CDR3 is 14 amino acids long. V lost 6 bases and J 6 bases, leaving 12 bases between the germline ends. Germline CDR1 and CDR2: MNHEY and SMNVEV (reference sequence). The CDR3, as DNA: TGTGCCAGCAGGGTGGGGCTGGGTAATTCACCCCTCCACTTT. Protein product: CASRVGLGNSPLHF.

The chain couples TRBV30 to TRBJ2-2, with 8 bases matching TRBD2. Unmatched junction bases numbered 5, after V lost 4 bases and J lost 4 bases. This CDR3 spans 14 amino acids. From germline, CDR1 is GTSNPN and CDR2 SVGIG (reference sequence). CDR3 in amino acids: CAWKAGVGTGELFF. In nucleotides, the CDR3 is TGTGCCTGGAAAGCGGGGGTGGGCACCGGGGAGCTGTTTTTT.

There are a few counts of this clone. The rearrangement uses TRBV7-2 and TRBJ2-5; 8 nucleotides line up with TRBD1. Trimming took 4 bases from V and 11 from J; bases not matched to a gene: 18. The CDR3 has 16 amino acids. Per germline, CDR1 SGHTA and CDR2 FQGNSA. For the CDR3, the DNA is TGTGCCAGCAGCTCACCAGTAGGGCAGGGGGCGCGTGAGCAGTACTTC. It yields the protein CASSSPVGQGAREQYF.

The CDR3 loop is CASNRDTEAFF. The CDR3 region has the DNA TGTGCCTCTAACAGGGATACTGAAGCTTTCTTT. The rearrangement links TRBV30 to TRBJ1-1; D is perhaps TRBD1 (6 bases). Germline assignment: CDR1 GTSNPN and CDR2 SVGIG (reference sequence). This CDR3 has 11 amino acids. V shed 7 bases and J shed 5 bases, with 11 bases lying between them.

The chain links TRBV29-1 to TRBJ2-1; D remains unclear. From germline, CDR1 is SQVTM and CDR2 ANQGSEA. V was pared by 7 bases and J by 2 bases, with 18 bases between. The CDR3 extends over 15 amino acids. The CDR3, as DNA: TGCAGCGGGTGCCCTCCCCCAGAGGCCTACAATGAGCAGTTCTTC. It encodes CSGCPPPEAYNEQFF.

This clone was seen a few times. V gene TRBV2 combines with J gene TRBJ2-3; D is possibly TRBD1 (6 bases). V was shortened by 6 bases and J by 5 bases, with 15 bases between the two germline ends. Per germline, CDR1 SNHLY and CDR2 FYNNEI. The CDR3 length is 14 residues. The CDR3 protein is CASSPRQVLDTQYF. CDR3 bases: TGTGCCAGCAGCCCGAGACAGGTTCTAGATACGCAGTATTTT. The full variable domain, its missing parts supplied by reference TRBV2 and TRBJ2-3, is EPEVTQTPSHQVTQMGQEVILRCVPISNHLYFYWYRQILGQKVEFLVSFYNNEISEKSEIFDDQFSVERPDGSNFTLKIRSTKLEDSAMYFCASSPRQVLDTQYFGPGTRLTVL.

A word on this clone: A junction boundary mismatches the germline segment, possibly from a read error. This chain connects TRBV7-7 to TRBJ2-5; possibly TRBD1 for D (6 bases). Germline V CDR1 and CDR2: SSHAT, FNYEAQ (reference sequence). The length of the CDR3 is 13 residues. CDR3 region: CASSSTGIETQYF. In DNA form, the CDR3 reads TGTGCTAGCAGCTCGACAGGTATAGAGACCCAGTACTTC.

This clone was observed a handful of times. J is TRBJ1-2 and V is TRBV11-2, with D maybe TRBD1 (6 bases). CDR3 size: 15 residues. Trimming took off 6 bases at V and 2 bases at J, with 16 bases between the two ends. Germline V gene lookup returns CDR1 SGHAT and CDR2 FQNNGV. The CDR3 DNA is TGTGCCAGCAGTTATGATCGCGGACAGAACTATGGCTACACCTTC. Its translation is CASSYDRGQNYGYTF.

The chain employs TRBV9 and TRBJ2-3; a possible D gene is TRBD2 (6 bases). Per the germline V gene, CDR1 is SGDLS and CDR2 is YYNGEE. The V end lost 4 bases, the J end lost 1 base, and 13 bases lay between the germline ends. This CDR3 spans 15 amino acids. The CDR3 coding sequence is TGTGCCAGCAGCTCCGGGGGTAGGGGCACAGATACGCAGTATTTT. Translation: CASSSGGRGTDTQYF.

This chain uses TRBV28 with TRBJ2-1; D perhaps matches TRBD1 (5 bases). Germline values: CDR1 MDHEN, CDR2 SYDVKM. Trimming took off 6 bases at V and 0 bases at J, with 15 bases between the two ends. The CDR3 totals 16 residues. CDR3 DNA sequence: TGTGCCAGCAGCCCCCCAGGGCTTTACTCCTACAATGAGCAGTTCTTC. Translation: CASSPPGLYSYNEQFF.

The genes are TRBV14 and TRBJ1-1; 7 bases align to TRBD1. The junction had 2 bases not matched to a gene; V was cut back by 6 bases and J by 4 bases. The CDR3 has 12 amino acids. Germline lookup yields CDR1 SGHDN and CDR2 FVKESK. CDR3 in DNA: TGTGCCAGCAGGGCAGGGGGCACTGAAGCTTTCTTT. Translation: CASRAGGTEAFF.

This clone has more than one count but fewer than ten. The J gene is TRBJ2-7, the V gene TRBV2, with 7 bases matching TRBD1. The germline CDR1 and CDR2 sequences are SNHLY and FYNNEI. The V segment lost 6 bases and the J segment 1 base; nucleotides outside the gene matches: 3. CDR3 length equals 13 residues. CDR3: CASSATGSYEQYF. CDR3 coding DNA: TGTGCCAGCAGCGCGACAGGGTCCTACGAGCAGTACTTC.

A word on this clone: At one boundary the junction diverges from the germline segment, which might be a read error. Other nucleotide sequences in the sample specify the same CDR3. This rearrangement joins TRBV5-1 to TRBJ2-5; TRBD2 agrees at 11 bases. CDR3 size: 15 residues. Per germline, CDR1 SGHRS and CDR2 YFSETQ. The CDR3 protein is CASSSVAGGLKTQYF. CDR3 sequence (DNA): TGCGCTAGCAGCTCTGTAGCGGGAGGGCTGAAGACCCAGTACTTC.

This clone appeared once. The chain uses TRBV6-1 and TRBJ2-3; D may be TRBD2 (5 bases). Per the germline V gene, CDR1 is MNHNS and CDR2 is SASEGT. The V end lost 6 bases, the J end lost 4 bases, and 17 bases lay between the germline ends. The CDR3 length is 15 residues. The CDR3 region has the DNA TGTGCCAGCAGGAGCGGTGGAGCTCCCCCAGATACGCAGTATTTT. As protein: CASRSGGAPPDTQYF.

This chain uses TRBV7-6 with TRBJ2-2, with 7 bases that match TRBD2. CDR1 is SGHVS and CDR2 is FNYEAQ in the germline V gene. The CDR3 extends over 16 amino acids. V lost 1 base, J lost 1 base, and 3 bases stayed unmatched. The CDR3 is CASSLEGGRNTGELFF. Written as DNA, the CDR3 is TGTGCCAGCAGCTTAGAAGGCGGGAGGAACACCGGGGAGCTGTTTTTT. Using reference TRBV7-6 and TRBJ2-2 for the parts outside the CDR3, the full variable domain is GAGVSQSPRYKVTKRGQDVALRCDPISGHVSLYWYRQALGQGPEFLTYFNYEAQQDKSGLPNDRFSAERPEGSISTLTIQRTEQRDSAMYRCASSLEGGRNTGELFFGEGSRLTVL.

CDR3 region: CASSLGLAENNEQFF. The CDR3 nucleotides are TGTGCCAGCAGCTTAGGACTAGCGGAAAACAATGAGCAGTTCTTC. This chain links TRBV7-9 with TRBJ2-1; 9 positions match TRBD2. This CDR3 region has 15 residues. After removal of 1 base from V and 5 bases from J, the junction contained 3 bases not matched to a gene. In germline, CDR1 is SEHNR, CDR2 FQNEAQ (reference sequence).

The V gene is TRBV13, the J gene TRBJ1-1; TRBD1 aligns across 9 bases. The CDR3 spans 14 residues. Germline trimming cut 3 bases from V and 1 base from J; bases unmatched to any gene: 0. Germline CDR1 reads PRHDT; CDR2 reads FYEKMQ (reference sequence). The CDR3 is CASSLGQGNTEAFF. For the CDR3, the DNA is TGTGCCAGCAGCTTGGGACAGGGGAACACTGAAGCTTTCTTT.

The CDR3 region is CASSPNIEQFF. The CDR3, as DNA: TGTGCCAGCAGTCCTAATATTGAGCAGTTCTTC. This chain uses TRBV6-6 with TRBJ2-1; D is undetermined. The CDR3 covers 11 residues. Trimming pared 5 bases from V and 9 bases from J, leaving 8 bases between. Germline CDR1 reads MNHNY; CDR2 reads SVGAGI (reference sequence).

The V call is TRBV19, the J call TRBJ1-1; D perhaps matches TRBD1 (5 bases). This CDR3 contains 15 residues. V was pared by 6 bases and J by 0 bases, with 14 bases between. The V gene's germline CDR1 is LNHDA and CDR2 SQIVND (reference sequence). The CDR3 loop is CASSTQGTMNTEAFF. CDR3 DNA sequence: TGTGCCAGTAGCACTCAGGGAACCATGAACACTGAAGCTTTCTTT.

The V gene is TRBV13, the J gene TRBJ2-2, with a possible D match to TRBD2 (5 bases). The germline gives CDR1 PRHDT, CDR2 FYEKMQ (reference sequence). The CDR3 runs 15 residues. Trimming shortened V by 3 bases and J by 6 bases, and 14 bases separated the two germline ends. CDR3 in amino acids: CASSLVLAPAGELFF. CDR3 nucleotides: TGTGCCAGCAGCTTGGTCCTAGCTCCTGCCGGGGAGCTGTTTTTT.

The gene calls are TRBV28 and TRBJ1-2; D call uncertain. This CDR3 is built from 12 residues. CDR1 and CDR2 from the germline V gene are MDHEN and SYDVKM. Trimming removed 6 bases at V and 5 bases at J, with 10 bases between. Here the CDR3 DNA reads TGTGCCAGCAGGTGGCGGTCGTATGGCTACACCTTC. This encodes CASRWRSYGYTF.

The V call is TRBV2, the J call TRBJ2-5, with D unclear. Germline V CDR1 and CDR2: SNHLY, FYNNEI. The CDR3 covers 12 residues. The V end was cut by 3 bases, the J end by 2 bases, with 4 bases between. CDR3 nucleotides: TGTGCCAGCAGTGACCTTCAAGAGACCCAGTACTTC. Translated, it gives CASSDLQETQYF.

The rearrangement uses TRBV9 and TRBJ2-6; TRBD1 aligns across 8 bases. The CDR3 has 20 residues. The junction had 17 bases not matched to a gene; V was cut back by 6 bases and J by 0 bases. Germline lookup yields CDR1 SGDLS and CDR2 YYNGEE. The CDR3 region has the DNA TGTGCCAGCACCCCGCGCAATTTCCAGGGGGCACTCTCTGGGGCCAACGTCCTGACTTTC. This gives the protein CASTPRNFQGALSGANVLTF.

This clone appeared once. The V call is TRBV6-1, the J call TRBJ2-6, with D unresolved. The V end was cut by 4 bases, the J end by 0 bases, with 10 bases between. The CDR3 has 16 residues. CDR1 and CDR2 from the germline V gene are MNHNS and SASEGT. The CDR3 region is CASSANSFSGANVLTF. In nucleotides, the CDR3 is TGTGCCAGCAGTGCGAACAGCTTCTCTGGGGCCAACGTCCTGACTTTC.

This clone was detected ten times or more. The genes are TRBV19 and TRBJ1-4; perhaps TRBD1 as D (5 bases). CDR1 LNHDA and CDR2 SQIVND come from the germline V gene (reference sequence). V gave up 5 bases and J gave up 4 bases, with 11 bases separating them. This CDR3 is 14 amino acids long. This chain's CDR3 is CASSVTGFNEKLFF. The CDR3 DNA is TGTGCCAGTAGTGTTACAGGTTTTAATGAAAAACTGTTTTTT.

The gene calls are TRBV27 and TRBJ1-3; 9 bases fit TRBD1. The germline gives CDR1 MNHEY, CDR2 SMNVEV (reference sequence). The CDR3 loop spans 15 amino acids. The V segment lost 2 bases and the J segment 3 bases; nucleotides outside the gene matches: 2. Here the CDR3 reads CASSLTGGGGNTIYF. CDR3 nucleotides: TGTGCCAGCAGTTTAACAGGGGGCGGTGGAAACACCATATATTTT.

The gene calls are TRBV7-9 and TRBJ1-3; 9 bases are a match to TRBD1. The CDR3 is made up of 15 amino acids. Germline V gene sequence: CDR1 SEHNR, CDR2 FQNEAQ (reference sequence). The trim removed 5 bases at V and 3 bases at J, leaving 5 bases unmatched. In DNA form, the CDR3 reads TGTGCCAGCAGCATATCGGGACAGGGTGGAAACACCATATATTTT. It yields the protein CASSISGQGGNTIYF. The full variable domain, with the rest looked up from reference TRBV7-9 and TRBJ1-3, is DTGVSQNPRHKITKRGQNVTFRCDPISEHNRLYWYRQTLGQGPEFLTYFQNEAQLEKSRLLSDRFSAERPKGSFSTLEIQRTEQGDSAMYLCASSISGQGGNTIYFGEGSWLTVV.

This clone was seen a single time. The genes are TRBV7-2 and TRBJ2-3; the match to TRBD2 covers 7 bases. V was clipped by 1 base and J by 6 bases; unmatched bases: 7. The CDR3 extends over 15 amino acids. Germline V gene sequence: CDR1 SGHTA, CDR2 FQGNSA. CDR3 in amino acids: CASSLVVTSPDTQYF. CDR3 coding DNA: TGTGCCAGCAGCTTAGTCGTGACTAGCCCCGATACGCAGTATTTT. The entire variable domain, with the rest obtained from reference TRBV7-2 and TRBJ2-3, is as follows: GAGVSQSPSNKVTEKGKDVELRCDPISGHTALYWYRQSLGQGLEFLIYFQGNSAPDKSGLPSDRFSAERTGGSVSTLTIQRTQQEDSAVYLCASSLVVTSPDTQYFGPGTRLTVL.

The chain combines TRBV5-1 with TRBJ2-1, with 10 bases lining up with TRBD1. The CDR3 has 16 amino acids. V was pared by 1 base and J by 4 bases, with 5 bases of the junction left unmatched. Germline assignment: CDR1 SGHRS and CDR2 YFSETQ. The CDR3 loop is CASSLKGTGDYNEQFF. In DNA form, the CDR3 reads TGCGCCAGCAGCTTGAAAGGGACAGGGGATTACAATGAGCAGTTCTTC.

The chain is built from TRBV2 and TRBJ2-1, with 7 bases that match TRBD1. CDR1 and CDR2 from the germline V gene are SNHLY and FYNNEI. V lost 7 bases and J lost 2; bases outside the gene matches: 8. The CDR3 length is 15 residues. CDR3 DNA: TGTGCCAGCAACCTGTACAGGGGCCCCTACAATGAGCAGTTCTTC. Translating it yields CASNLYRGPYNEQFF.

The J gene is TRBJ1-5, the V gene TRBV29-1; 10 nucleotides match TRBD1. CDR1 is SQVTM, CDR2 ANQGSEA, per germline. This CDR3 has 13 amino acids. The V and J ends lost 4 bases and 4 bases, in that order; junction bases with no gene match: 1. The CDR3 spells CSVAGQGNQPQHF. Written as DNA, the CDR3 is TGCAGCGTTGCGGGACAGGGGAATCAGCCCCAGCATTTT.

This chain joins TRBV6-5 and TRBJ1-2; 9 nucleotides line up with TRBD1. In germline, CDR1 is MNHEY, CDR2 SVGAGI. The CDR3 contains 15 residues. The V segment lost 5 bases and the J segment 4 bases; nucleotides outside the gene matches: 8. Here the CDR3 reads CASSNTGTGSYGYTF. The CDR3 DNA follows: TGTGCCAGCAGTAACACCGGGACAGGGAGCTATGGCTACACCTTC.